The sequence of this T cell receptor beta chain was determined in a study of blood T cell repertoires in COVID-19. For the study at large: Whether acute or convalescent, the COVID-19 samples came from the United States, Italy and Spain.

Germline CDR1 and CDR2: SEHNR and FQNEAQ (reference sequence). The ends lost 3 bases at V and 0 bases at J; junction bases unmatched: 3. The CDR3 is 17 residues long. Original analysis: Amplification of reference gene primers provided the estimated nucleated cell counts. Profiled with immunoSEQ multiplex PCR; TCRdb holds only in-frame clones, not every one. The DNA was the basis for D and trimming; V, J and clone size are from that table. The table includes roughly 230,000 clones, 85% to 90% detected once. The specimen sequenced was peripheral blood. The TCR sequence derives from a woman in her thirties or forties who had recovered from COVID-19. The chain employs TRBV7-9 and TRBJ2-1, with 12 bases that match TRBD2. The CDR3 spells CASSFPLAGGSYNEQFF. As DNA, the CDR3 is TGTGCCAGCAGCTTCCCACTAGCGGGAGGCTCCTACAATGAGCAGTTCTTC.